This entry lists 2 T cell receptor beta chains sequenced from one sample in a study of cytomegalovirus exposure and HLA in healthy donors. A multiplex PCR was run with 60 Vbeta primers and 13 Jbeta primers. Libraries were prepared by immunoSEQ multiplex PCR; TCRdb keeps only in-frame clonotypes and omits some of them. This sample has some 110,000 clones, with around 70% found just once. Sequenced material: PBMCs. The receptor set was obtained from a man aged 25 to 45 in good health and CMV-seropositive.

V and J are TRBV12-1 and TRBJ2-2; the table assigns TRBD1, which was not confirmed against the DNA. TRBV12-1 constitutes a pseudogene. This CDR3 comprises 18 residues. In DNA form, the CDR3 reads TGTGCCAGCAGCTTTGGCCGCCTAACAGGGACCCTGGCCGGGGAGCTGTTTTTT. The encoded protein is CASSFGRLTGTLAGELFF.

This chain joins TRBV30 and TRBJ1-1; a weak D match, TRBD1 (6 bases). The CDR3 contains 14 residues. Germline loops: CDR1 GTSNPN, CDR2 SVGIG (reference sequence). The V and J ends lost 6 bases and 1 base respectively, with 15 bases between them. In nucleotides, the CDR3 is TGTGCCTGCCCCCGGGACACTCGGAACACTGAAGCTTTCTTT. It encodes CACPRDTRNTEAFF. Full variable domain (remainder filled in from reference TRBV30 and TRBJ1-1): SQTIHQWPATLVQPVGSPLSLECTVEGTSNPNLYWYRQAAGRGLQLLFYSVGIGQISSEVPQNLSASRPQDRQFILSSKKLLLSDSGFYLCACPRDTRNTEAFFGQGTRLTVV.